Below, 8 T cell receptor beta chains from the same sample are listed, as sequenced in a study of shared clonotypes between healthy human individuals. Generated by immunoSEQ multiplex PCR, the TCRdb table keeps only in-frame clones and is missing some. Of about 1 million clones in the sample, about 76% are singletons; the top ten hold around 1.5%. The sample consisted of memory CD4+ T cells sorted from blood. The subset: CD45RA-negative fraction. The receptors here all came from a young man in good health.

The chain combines TRBV5-4 with TRBJ2-5; 8 bases line up with TRBD1. J gave up 2 bases and V 5 bases, and 5 bases lay outside the gene matches. The CDR3 length is 14 residues. In germline, CDR1 is SGHNT, CDR2 YYREEE (reference sequence). Here the CDR3 DNA reads TGTGCCAGCAGGGCTGGACAGGGACAAGAGACCCAGTACTTC. Translated: CASRAGQGQETQYF.

The chain joins TRBV11-3 to TRBJ2-4; TRBD1 matches 7 bases. The length of the CDR3 is 15 residues. V lost 5 bases and J lost 0; bases outside the gene matches: 4. Germline V lookup: CDR1 SGHNT, CDR2 YENEEA. The CDR3 nucleotides are TGTGCCAGCAGCACAGGGGTTGGAGCCAAAAACATTCAGTACTTC. Residues: CASSTGVGAKNIQYF.

This clone was detected ten times or more. The rearrangement uses TRBV6-1 and TRBJ1-3; D remains unclear. V dropped 2 bases and J dropped 8 bases, with 13 bases sitting between them. CDR1 MNHNS and CDR2 SASEGT come from the germline V gene. CDR3 length equals 14 residues. CDR3 residues: CASSESTRIDTIYF. The DNA for the CDR3 is TGTGCCAGCAGTGAATCTACCCGGATCGACACCATATATTTT.

J is TRBJ2-1 and V is TRBV19; the match to TRBD2 covers 9 bases. With V trimmed by 3 bases and J by 0 bases, 6 bases remained unmatched. The CDR3 is 17 amino acids. Germline V CDR1 and CDR2: LNHDA, SQIVND (reference sequence). CDR3 in amino acids: CASSMTSGVSSYNEQFF. The CDR3 DNA reads TGTGCCAGTAGTATGACTAGCGGTGTGAGCTCCTACAATGAGCAGTTCTTC.

Points on this clone: The sample contains more than one DNA sequence encoding this CDR3. The CDR3 reads CASSLTDTQYF. In DNA form, the CDR3 reads TGTGCCAGTAGTCTGACAGATACGCAGTATTTT. The gene calls are TRBV19 and TRBJ2-3; D is undetermined. CDR1 and CDR2 from the germline V gene are LNHDA and SQIVND (reference sequence). This CDR3 is 11 amino acids long. V was trimmed by 5 bases and J by 3 bases, leaving 3 bases between them.

This clone occurred once. This sequence joins TRBV28 and TRBJ1-1; D perhaps matches TRBD1 (5 bases). V lost 4 bases and J 3 bases, leaving 15 bases between the germline ends. The CDR3 contains 15 residues. CDR1 MDHEN and CDR2 SYDVKM come from the germline V gene. In DNA, the CDR3 is TGTGCCAGCAGTTCCCCGGGCAGGGATCACACTGAAGCTTTCTTT. Translation: CASSSPGRDHTEAFF.

The chain has TRBV30 and TRBJ2-7; TRBD2 matches at 16 bases. The CDR3 spans 15 residues. Per the germline V gene, CDR1 is GTSNPN and CDR2 is SVGIG (reference sequence). Unmatched junction bases numbered 2, after V lost 2 bases and J lost 4 bases. The CDR3 loop reads CAWSTGLAGGYEQYF. The CDR3 DNA reads TGTGCCTGGAGTACGGGACTAGCGGGGGGGTACGAGCAGTACTTC.

The rearrangement joins TRBV30 to TRBJ1-6; D is undetermined. CDR3 length: 18 amino acids. In germline, CDR1 is GTSNPN, CDR2 SVGIG (reference sequence). The germline V and J ends were trimmed by 2 bases and 0 bases, with 17 bases remaining between them. The CDR3 loop reads CAWSLSGLQSSYNSPLHF. CDR3 DNA sequence: TGTGCCTGGAGTTTGTCGGGGTTACAGAGCTCCTATAATTCACCCCTCCACTTT.